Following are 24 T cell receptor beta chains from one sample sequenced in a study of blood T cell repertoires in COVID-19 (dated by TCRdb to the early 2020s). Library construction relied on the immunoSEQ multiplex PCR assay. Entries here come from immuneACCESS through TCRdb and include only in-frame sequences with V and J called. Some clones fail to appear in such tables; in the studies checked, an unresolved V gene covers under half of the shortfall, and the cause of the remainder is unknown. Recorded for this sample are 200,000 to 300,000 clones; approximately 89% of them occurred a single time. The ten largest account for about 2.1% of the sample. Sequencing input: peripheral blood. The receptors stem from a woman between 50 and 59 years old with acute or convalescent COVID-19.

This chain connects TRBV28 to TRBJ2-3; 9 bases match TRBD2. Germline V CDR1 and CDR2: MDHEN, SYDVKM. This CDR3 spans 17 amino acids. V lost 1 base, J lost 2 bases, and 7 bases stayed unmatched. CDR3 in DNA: TGTGCCAGCAGTTTATCTTCCCTAGCGGGATTCACAGATACGCAGTATTTT. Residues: CASSLSSLAGFTDTQYF.

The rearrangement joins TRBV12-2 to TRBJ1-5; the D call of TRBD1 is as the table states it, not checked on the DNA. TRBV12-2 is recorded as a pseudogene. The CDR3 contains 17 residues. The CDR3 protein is CASRLPRIEIGNQPQHF. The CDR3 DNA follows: TGTGCAAGTCGCCTCCCCAGGATAGAAATAGGCAATCAGCCCCAGCATTTT.

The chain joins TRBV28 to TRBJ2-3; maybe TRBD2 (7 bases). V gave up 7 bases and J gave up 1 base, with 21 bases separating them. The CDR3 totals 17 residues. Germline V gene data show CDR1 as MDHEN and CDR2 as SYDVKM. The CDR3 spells CASTRGRGRAGTDTQYF. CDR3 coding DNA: TGTGCCAGCACCCGTGGGAGGGGGAGGGCCGGCACAGATACGCAGTATTTT.

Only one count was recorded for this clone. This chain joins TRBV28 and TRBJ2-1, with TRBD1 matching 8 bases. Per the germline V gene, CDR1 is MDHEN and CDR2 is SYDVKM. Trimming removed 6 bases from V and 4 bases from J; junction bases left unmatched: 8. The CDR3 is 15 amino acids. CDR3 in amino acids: CASRPQGAVYNEQFF. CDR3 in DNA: TGTGCCAGCAGGCCCCAGGGGGCAGTTTACAATGAGCAGTTCTTC.

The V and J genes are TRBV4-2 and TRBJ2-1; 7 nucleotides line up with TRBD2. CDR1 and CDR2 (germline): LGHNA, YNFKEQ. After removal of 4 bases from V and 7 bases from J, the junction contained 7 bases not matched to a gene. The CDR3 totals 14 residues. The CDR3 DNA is TGTGCCAGCAGCCCCGGGGGACTACCGAATGAGCAGTTCTTC. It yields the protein CASSPGGLPNEQFF.

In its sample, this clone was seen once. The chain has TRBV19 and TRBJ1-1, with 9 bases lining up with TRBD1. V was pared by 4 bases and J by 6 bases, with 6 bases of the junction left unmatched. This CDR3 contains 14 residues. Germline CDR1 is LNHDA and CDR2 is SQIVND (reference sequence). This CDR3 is CASSTNRGLAEAFF. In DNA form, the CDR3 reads TGTGCCAGTAGTACCAACAGGGGGCTGGCTGAAGCTTTCTTT.

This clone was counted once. The chain's CDR3 is CASSPDRVDGYTF. DNA for the CDR3: TGTGCCAGCTCACCAGACAGGGTCGATGGCTACACCTTC. J is TRBJ1-2 and V is TRBV18, with TRBD1 matching over 7 bases. Germline assignment: CDR1 KGHSH and CDR2 LQKENI. V trimming: 2 bases; J trimming: 6 bases; junction bases outside the gene matches: 3. The CDR3 spans 13 residues.

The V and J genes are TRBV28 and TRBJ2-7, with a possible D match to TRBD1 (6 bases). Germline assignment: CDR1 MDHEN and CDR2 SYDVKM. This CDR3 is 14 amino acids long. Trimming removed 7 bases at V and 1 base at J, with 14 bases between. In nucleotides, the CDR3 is TGTGCCAGCATGGGGCCAGGACAGTCCTACGAGCAGTACTTC. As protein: CASMGPGQSYEQYF.

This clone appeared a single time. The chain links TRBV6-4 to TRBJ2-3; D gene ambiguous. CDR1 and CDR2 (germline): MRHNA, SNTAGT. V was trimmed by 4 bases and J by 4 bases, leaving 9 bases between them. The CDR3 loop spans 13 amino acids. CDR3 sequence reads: CASSAEESDTQYF. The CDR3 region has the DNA TGTGCCAGCAGTGCAGAGGAGTCAGATACGCAGTATTTT.

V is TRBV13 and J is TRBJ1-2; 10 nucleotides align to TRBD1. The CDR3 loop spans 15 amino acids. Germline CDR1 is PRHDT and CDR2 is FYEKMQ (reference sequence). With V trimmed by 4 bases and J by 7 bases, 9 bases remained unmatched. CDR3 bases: TGTGCCAGCAGCTACCCCAAGGACAGGGGGTTTGGCTACACCTTC. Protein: CASSYPKDRGFGYTF.

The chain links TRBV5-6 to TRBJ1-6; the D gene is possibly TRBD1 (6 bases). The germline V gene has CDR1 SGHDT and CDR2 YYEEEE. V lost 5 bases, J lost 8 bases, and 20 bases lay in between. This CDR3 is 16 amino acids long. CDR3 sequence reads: CASSGSGGTLDSPLHF. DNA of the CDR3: TGTGCCAGCAGTGGGTCGGGGGGCACCCTGGATTCACCCCTCCACTTT. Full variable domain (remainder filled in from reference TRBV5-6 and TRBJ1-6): DAGVTQSPTHLIKTRGQQVTLRCSPKSGHDTVSWYQQALGQGPQFIFQYYEEEERQRGNFPDRFSGHQFPNYSSELNVNALLLGDSALYLCASSGSGGTLDSPLHFGNGTRLTVT.

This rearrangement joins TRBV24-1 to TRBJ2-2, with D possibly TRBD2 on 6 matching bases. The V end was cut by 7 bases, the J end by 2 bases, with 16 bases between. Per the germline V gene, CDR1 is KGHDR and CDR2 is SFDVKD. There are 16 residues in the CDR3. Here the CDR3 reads CATRGVGGKNTGELFF. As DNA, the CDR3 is TGTGCCACCAGAGGAGTGGGCGGGAAAAACACCGGGGAGCTGTTTTTT.

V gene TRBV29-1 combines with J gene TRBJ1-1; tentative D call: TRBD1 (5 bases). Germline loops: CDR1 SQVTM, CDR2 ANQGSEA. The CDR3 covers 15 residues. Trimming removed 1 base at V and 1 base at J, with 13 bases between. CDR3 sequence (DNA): TGCAGCGTTGAAGGGCGCCGGGGGGGGAACACTGAAGCTTTCTTT. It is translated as CSVEGRRGGNTEAFF. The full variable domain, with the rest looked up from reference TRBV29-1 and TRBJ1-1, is SAVISQKPSRDICQRGTSLTIQCQVDSQVTMMFWYRQQPGQSLTLIATANQGSEATYESGFVIDKFPISRPNLTFSTLTVSNMSPEDSSIYLCSVEGRRGGNTEAFFGQGTRLTVV.

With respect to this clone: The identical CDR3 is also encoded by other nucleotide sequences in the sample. CDR3 residues: CASSLRGTDTQYF. The CDR3 nucleotides read TGTGCCAGCAGTTTACGGGGTACAGATACGCAGTATTTT. The genes are TRBV27 and TRBJ2-3, with D possibly matching TRBD2 (5 bases). The CDR3 is made up of 13 amino acids. Trimming took 2 bases from V and 3 from J, leaving 6 bases between them. The V gene's germline CDR1 is MNHEY and CDR2 SMNVEV (reference sequence).

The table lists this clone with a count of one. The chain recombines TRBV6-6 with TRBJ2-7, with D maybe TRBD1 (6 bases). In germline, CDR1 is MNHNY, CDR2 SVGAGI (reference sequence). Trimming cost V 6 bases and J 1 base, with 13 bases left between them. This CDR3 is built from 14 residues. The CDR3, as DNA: TGTGCCAGCAGCTTATACAGGGATTCCTACGAGCAGTACTTC. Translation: CASSLYRDSYEQYF.

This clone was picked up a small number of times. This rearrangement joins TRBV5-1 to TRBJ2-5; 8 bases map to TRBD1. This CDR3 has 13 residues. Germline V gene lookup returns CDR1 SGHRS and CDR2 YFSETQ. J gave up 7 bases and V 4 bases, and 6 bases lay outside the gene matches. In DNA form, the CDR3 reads TGCGCCAGCAGCACGGACAGGGAGGCGACCCAGTACTTC. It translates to CASSTDREATQYF.

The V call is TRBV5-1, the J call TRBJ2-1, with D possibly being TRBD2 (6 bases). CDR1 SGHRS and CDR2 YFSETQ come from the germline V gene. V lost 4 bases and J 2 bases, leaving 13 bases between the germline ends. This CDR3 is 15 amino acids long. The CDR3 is CASSGLRDTYNEQFF. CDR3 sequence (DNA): TGCGCCAGCAGCGGCCTGCGGGATACCTACAATGAGCAGTTCTTC.

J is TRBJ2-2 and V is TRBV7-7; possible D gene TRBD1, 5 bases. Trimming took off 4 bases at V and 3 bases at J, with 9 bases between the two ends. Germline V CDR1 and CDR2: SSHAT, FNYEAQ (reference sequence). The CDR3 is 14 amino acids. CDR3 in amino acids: CASSSDTYTGELFF. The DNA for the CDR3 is TGTGCCAGCAGCTCGGACACATACACCGGGGAGCTGTTTTTT.

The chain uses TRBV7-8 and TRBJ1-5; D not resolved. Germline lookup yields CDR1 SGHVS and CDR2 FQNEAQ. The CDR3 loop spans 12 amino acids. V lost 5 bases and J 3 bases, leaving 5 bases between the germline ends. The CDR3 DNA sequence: TGTGCCAGCAGCCCAAACAATCAGCCCCAGCATTTT. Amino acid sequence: CASSPNNQPQHF.

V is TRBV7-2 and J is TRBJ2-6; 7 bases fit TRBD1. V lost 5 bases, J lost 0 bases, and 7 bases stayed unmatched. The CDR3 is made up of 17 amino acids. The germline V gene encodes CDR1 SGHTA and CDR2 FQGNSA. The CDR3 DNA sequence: TGTGCCAGCAGCCCGGGACAGCGCCTCTCTGGGGCCAACGTCCTGACTTTC. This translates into CASSPGQRLSGANVLTF. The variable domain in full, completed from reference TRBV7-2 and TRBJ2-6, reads GAGVSQSPSNKVTEKGKDVELRCDPISGHTALYWYRQSLGQGLEFLIYFQGNSAPDKSGLPSDRFSAERTGGSVSTLTIQRTQQEDSAVYLCASSPGQRLSGANVLTFGAGSRLTVL.

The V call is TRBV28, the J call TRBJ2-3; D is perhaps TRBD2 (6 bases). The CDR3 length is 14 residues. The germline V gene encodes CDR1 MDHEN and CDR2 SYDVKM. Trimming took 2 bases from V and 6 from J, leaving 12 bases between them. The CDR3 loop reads CASSLPSRGDTQYF. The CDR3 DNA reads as TGTGCCAGCAGTTTACCCTCCCGGGGGGATACGCAGTATTTT. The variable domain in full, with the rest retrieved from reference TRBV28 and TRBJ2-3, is DVKVTQSSRYLVKRTGEKVFLECVQDMDHENMFWYRQDPGLGLRLIYFSYDVKMKEKGDIPEGYSVSREKKERFSLILESASTNQTSMYLCASSLPSRGDTQYFGPGTRLTVL.

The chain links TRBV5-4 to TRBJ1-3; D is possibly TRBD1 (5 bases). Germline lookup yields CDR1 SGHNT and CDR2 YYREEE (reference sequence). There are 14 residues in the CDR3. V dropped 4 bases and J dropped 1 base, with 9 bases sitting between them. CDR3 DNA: TGTGCCAGCAGCCCCGACAGTTCTGGAAACACCATATATTTT. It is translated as CASSPDSSGNTIYF. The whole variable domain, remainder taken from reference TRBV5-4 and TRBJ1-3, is ETGVTQSPTHLIKTRGQQVTLRCSSQSGHNTVSWYQQALGQGPQFIFQYYREEENGRGNFPPRFSGLQFPNYSSELNVNALELDDSALYLCASSPDSSGNTIYFGEGSWLTVV.

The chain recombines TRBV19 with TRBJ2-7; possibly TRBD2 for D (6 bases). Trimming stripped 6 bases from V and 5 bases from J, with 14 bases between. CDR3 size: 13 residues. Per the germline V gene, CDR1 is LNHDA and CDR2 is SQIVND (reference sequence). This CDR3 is CASRRRETNEQYF. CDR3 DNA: TGTGCCAGTAGGAGGAGGGAGACCAACGAGCAGTACTTC.

As DNA, the CDR3 is TGCGCCAGCAGCCGAGGACTAGCGGCCTACAATGAGCAGTTCTTC. Translation gives CASSRGLAAYNEQFF. The V call is TRBV4-3, the J call TRBJ2-1, with 10 bases matching TRBD2. V lost 4 bases and J lost 2; bases outside the gene matches: 2. Germline assignment: CDR1 LGHNA and CDR2 YSLEER. The CDR3 is 15 amino acids.